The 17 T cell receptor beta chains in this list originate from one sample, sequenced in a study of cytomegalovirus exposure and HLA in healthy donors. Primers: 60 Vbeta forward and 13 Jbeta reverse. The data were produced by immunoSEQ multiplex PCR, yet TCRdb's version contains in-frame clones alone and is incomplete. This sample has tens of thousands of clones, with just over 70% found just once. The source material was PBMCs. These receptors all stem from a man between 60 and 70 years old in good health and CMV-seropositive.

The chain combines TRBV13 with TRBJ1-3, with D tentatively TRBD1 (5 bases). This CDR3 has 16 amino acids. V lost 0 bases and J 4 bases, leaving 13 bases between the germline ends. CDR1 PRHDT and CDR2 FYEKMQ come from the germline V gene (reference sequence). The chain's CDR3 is CASSLGVGARGNTIYF. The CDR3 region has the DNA TGTGCCAGCAGCTTAGGAGTAGGGGCAAGGGGAAACACCATATATTTT.

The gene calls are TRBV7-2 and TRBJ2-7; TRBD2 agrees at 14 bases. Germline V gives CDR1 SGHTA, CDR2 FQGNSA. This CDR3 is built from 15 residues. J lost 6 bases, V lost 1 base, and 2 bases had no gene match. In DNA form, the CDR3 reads TGTGCCAGCAGCTTAGGAGGGACTAGCGGGAGCGAGCAGTACTTC. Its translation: CASSLGGTSGSEQYF.

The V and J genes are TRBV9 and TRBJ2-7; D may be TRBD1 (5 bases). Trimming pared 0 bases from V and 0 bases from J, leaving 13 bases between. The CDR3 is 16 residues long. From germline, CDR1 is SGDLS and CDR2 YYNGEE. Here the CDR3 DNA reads TGTGCCAGCAGCGTAGGGGGCCAGGCGAGCTCCTACGAGCAGTACTTC. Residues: CASSVGGQASSYEQYF.

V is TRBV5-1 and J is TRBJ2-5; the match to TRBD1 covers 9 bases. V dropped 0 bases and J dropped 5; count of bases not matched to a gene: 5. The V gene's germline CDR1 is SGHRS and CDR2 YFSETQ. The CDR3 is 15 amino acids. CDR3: CASSLGDRVGETQYF. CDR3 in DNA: TGCGCCAGCAGCTTGGGGGACAGGGTAGGGGAGACCCAGTACTTC.

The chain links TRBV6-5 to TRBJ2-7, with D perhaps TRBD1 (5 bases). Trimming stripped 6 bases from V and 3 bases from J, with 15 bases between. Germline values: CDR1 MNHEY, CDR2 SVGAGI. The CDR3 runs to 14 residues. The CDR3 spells CASSRRQRDYEQYF. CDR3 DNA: TGTGCCAGCAGCCGAAGACAGAGAGACTACGAGCAGTACTTC.

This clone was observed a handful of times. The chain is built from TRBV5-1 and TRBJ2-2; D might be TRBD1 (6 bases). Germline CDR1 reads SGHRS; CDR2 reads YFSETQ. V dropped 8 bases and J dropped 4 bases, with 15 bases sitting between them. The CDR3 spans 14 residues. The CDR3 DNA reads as TGCGCCAGTAGGGGAACAGGGAGCACCGGGGAGCTGTTTTTT. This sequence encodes CASRGTGSTGELFF. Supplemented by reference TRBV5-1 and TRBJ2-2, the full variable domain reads KAGVTQTPRYLIKTRGQQVTLSCSPISGHRSVSWYQQTPGQGLQFLFEYFSETQRNKGNFPGRFSGRQFSNSRSEMNVSTLELGDSALYLCASRGTGSTGELFFGEGSRLTVL.

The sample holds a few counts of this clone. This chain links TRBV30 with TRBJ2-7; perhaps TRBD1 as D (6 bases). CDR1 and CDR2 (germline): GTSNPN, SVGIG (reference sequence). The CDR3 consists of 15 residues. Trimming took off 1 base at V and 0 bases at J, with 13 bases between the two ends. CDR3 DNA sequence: TGTGCCTGGAGTGGATTGGGACATAGCTCCTACGAGCAGTACTTC. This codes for CAWSGLGHSSYEQYF.

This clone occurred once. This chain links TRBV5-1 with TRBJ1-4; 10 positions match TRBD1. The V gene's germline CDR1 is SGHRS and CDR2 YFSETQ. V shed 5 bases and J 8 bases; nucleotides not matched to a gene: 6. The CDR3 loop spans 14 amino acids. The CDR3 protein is CASSTGTGEEKLFF. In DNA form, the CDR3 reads TGCGCCAGCAGTACCGGGACAGGGGAAGAAAAACTGTTTTTT.

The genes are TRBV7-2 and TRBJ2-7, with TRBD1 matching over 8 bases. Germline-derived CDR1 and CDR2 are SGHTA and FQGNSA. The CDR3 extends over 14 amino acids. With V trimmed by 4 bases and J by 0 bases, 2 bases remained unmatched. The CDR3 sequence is CASSSTGGSYEQYF. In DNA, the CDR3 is TGTGCCAGCAGCTCAACAGGGGGCTCCTACGAGCAGTACTTC.

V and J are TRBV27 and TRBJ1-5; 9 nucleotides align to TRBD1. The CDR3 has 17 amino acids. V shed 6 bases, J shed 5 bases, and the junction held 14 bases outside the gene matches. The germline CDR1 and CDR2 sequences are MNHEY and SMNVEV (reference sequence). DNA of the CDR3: TGTGCCAGCAGCTCGCTGGTATTGCACAGGGGGCATCAGCCCCAGCATTTT. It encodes CASSSLVLHRGHQPQHF.

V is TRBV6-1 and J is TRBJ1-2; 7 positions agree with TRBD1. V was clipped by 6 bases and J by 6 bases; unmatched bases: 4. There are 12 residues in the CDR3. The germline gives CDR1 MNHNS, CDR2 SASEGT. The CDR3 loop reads CASSRQGHGYTF. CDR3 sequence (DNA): TGTGCCAGCAGCCGACAGGGTCATGGCTACACCTTC.

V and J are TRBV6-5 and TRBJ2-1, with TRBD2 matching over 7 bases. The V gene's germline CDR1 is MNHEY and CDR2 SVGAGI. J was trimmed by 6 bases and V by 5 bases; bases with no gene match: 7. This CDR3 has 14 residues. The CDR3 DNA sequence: TGTGCCAGCAGTACAACTAGCGAGGGCAATGAGCAGTTCTTC. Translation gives CASSTTSEGNEQFF.

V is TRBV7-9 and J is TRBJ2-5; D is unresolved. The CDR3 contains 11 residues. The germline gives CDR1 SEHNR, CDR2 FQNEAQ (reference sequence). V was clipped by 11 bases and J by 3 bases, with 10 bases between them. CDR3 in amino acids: CAWLDEETQYF. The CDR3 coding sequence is TGTGCCTGGCTTGATGAAGAGACCCAGTACTTC.

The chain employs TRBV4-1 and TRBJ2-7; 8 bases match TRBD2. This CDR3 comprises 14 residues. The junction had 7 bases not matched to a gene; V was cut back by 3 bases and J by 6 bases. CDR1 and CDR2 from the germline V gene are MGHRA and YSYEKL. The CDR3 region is CASSQPSGSTEQYF. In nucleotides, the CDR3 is TGCGCCAGCAGCCAGCCCAGCGGGAGTACCGAGCAGTACTTC.

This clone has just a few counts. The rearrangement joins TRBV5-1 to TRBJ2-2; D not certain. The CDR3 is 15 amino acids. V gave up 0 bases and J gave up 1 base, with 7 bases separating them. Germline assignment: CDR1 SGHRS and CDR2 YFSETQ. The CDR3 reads CASSLGHQNTGELFF. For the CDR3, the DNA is TGCGCCAGCAGCTTGGGACATCAGAACACCGGGGAGCTGTTTTTT.

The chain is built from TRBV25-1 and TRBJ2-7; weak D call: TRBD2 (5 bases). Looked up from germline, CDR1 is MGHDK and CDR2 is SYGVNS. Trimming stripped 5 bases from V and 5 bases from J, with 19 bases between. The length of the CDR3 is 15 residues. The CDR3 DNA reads TGTGCCAGCAGTCGGTTACGTGGGGAGAGTCACGAGCAGTACTTC. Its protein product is CASSRLRGESHEQYF.

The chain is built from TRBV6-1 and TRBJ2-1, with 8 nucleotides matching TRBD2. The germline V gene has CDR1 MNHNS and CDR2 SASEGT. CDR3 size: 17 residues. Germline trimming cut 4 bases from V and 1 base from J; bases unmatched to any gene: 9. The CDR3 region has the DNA TGTGCCAGCAGTGTGGGGACACTAGCGGTGTCCTACAATGAGCAGTTCTTC. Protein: CASSVGTLAVSYNEQFF.